The clone carrying this T cell receptor (beta chain) was found many times. No antigen is known for it. The sample originates from a study of T cell repertoires in cytomegalovirus infection. Study-wide context: CMV infection plus the matching HLA type was flagged by public TCR beta signatures.

MiXCR was run by TCRdb on the reads, yielding one entry per CDR3 protein. The sample includes roughly 500,000 distinct CDR3 sequences, over 9% of them seen just once. Overall study results and limits: HLA-C-restricted TCR beta clonotypes specific for CMV led the ex vivo response. Summed frequency of public TCR beta families distinguished CMV carriers with the relevant HLA.

Germline CDR1 SGHTA, CDR2 FQGTGA. The junction had 6 bases not matched to a gene; V was cut back by 1 base and J by 1 base. CDR3 size: 16 residues. This chain links TRBV7-3 with TRBJ1-1; 7 bases line up with TRBD1. The sample was PBMCs. This sequence originates from a human donor in good health (CMV status not recorded). Some clones in this sample may be carry-over from other donors' samples. CDR3: CASSLRVWDRNTEAFF. DNA of the CDR3: TGTGCCAGCAGCTTAAGAGTCTGGGACAGGAACACTGAAGCTTTCTTT.